The 29 T cell receptor beta chains below come from one sample, sequenced in a study of T cells in Graves' hyperthyroidism and ophthalmopathy. TCR beta CDR3 region amplification was performed from RNA transcripts. An initial round of RT-PCR targeting the TCR CDR3 relied on the HTBI primer set. Via MiXCR, TCRdb re-called the multiplex PCR reads, giving one row per CDR3 protein. The data contain more than 500,000 distinct CDR3 sequences, 14% to 15% of them seen just once; the ten biggest clones take up about 4.5%. Sequenced: blood. These receptor sequences come from a middle-aged woman with Graves' ophthalmopathy.

CDR3 DNA sequence: TGTGCCAGCAGCCTAGACCAATCCGTGGCTAGCGGACAAGAGACCCAGTACTTC. Its translation is CASSLDQSVASGQETQYF. The genes are TRBV7-8 and TRBJ2-5; 7 bases map to TRBD2. CDR1 and CDR2 (germline): SGHVS, FQNEAQ. The CDR3 runs to 18 residues. V shed 5 bases, J shed 2 bases, and the junction held 17 bases outside the gene matches.

This clonotype was recorded once. The genes are TRBV7-2 and TRBJ1-6; maybe TRBD1 (5 bases). This CDR3 comprises 14 residues. Trimming removed 4 bases from V and 5 bases from J, with 9 bases in between. Germline-derived CDR1 and CDR2 are SGHTA and FQGNSA. CDR3 bases: TGTGCCAGCAGCTCCGGGACGGATAATTCACCCCTCCACTTT. Its protein product is CASSSGTDNSPLHF.

The chain carries TRBV6-1 and TRBJ2-1; a weak D match, TRBD2 (5 bases). V lost 6 bases to trimming and J lost 8 bases, with 11 bases between them. The CDR3 has 12 amino acids. CDR1 and CDR2 (germline): MNHNS, SASEGT. DNA for the CDR3: TGTGCCAGCAGCTGGACTGGTGATGAGCAGTTCTTC. Translation gives CASSWTGDEQFF.

This clonotype was counted ten times or more. This rearrangement joins TRBV4-1 to TRBJ1-3, with 8 bases matching TRBD1. The germline gives CDR1 MGHRA, CDR2 YSYEKL. The CDR3 runs to 15 residues. V lost 1 base to trimming and J lost 4 bases; unmatched junction nucleotides: 3. The CDR3 DNA sequence: TGCGCCAGCAGCCAAGTTGGGGACAGGGGAAACACCATATATTTT. This codes for CASSQVGDRGNTIYF.

This clonotype was detected many times. The V gene is TRBV29-1, the J gene TRBJ2-5; 11 bases map to TRBD2. The V gene's germline CDR1 is SQVTM and CDR2 ANQGSEA. J was trimmed by 5 bases and V by 6 bases; bases with no gene match: 17. This CDR3 contains 17 residues. The CDR3 bases are TGCAGCGTAGCCGGGACTAGCGGACGCATGTGGGCCGAGACCCAGTACTTC. It is translated as CSVAGTSGRMWAETQYF. The full variable domain, its missing parts supplied by reference TRBV29-1 and TRBJ2-5, is SAVISQKPSRDICQRGTSLTIQCQVDSQVTMMFWYRQQPGQSLTLIATANQGSEATYESGFVIDKFPISRPNLTFSTLTVSNMSPEDSSIYLCSVAGTSGRMWAETQYFGPGTRLLVL.

The rearrangement links TRBV19 to TRBJ1-5, with D hard to call. Trimming removed 4 bases at V and 2 bases at J, with 18 bases between. The germline V gene has CDR1 LNHDA and CDR2 SQIVND (reference sequence). This CDR3 has 17 amino acids. The CDR3 spells CASSTNIRVIRNQPQHF. The CDR3 coding sequence is TGTGCCAGTAGTACAAACATTAGGGTGATACGCAATCAGCCCCAGCATTTT.

This clonotype was seen at least ten times. This sequence joins TRBV6-5 and TRBJ1-2; 9 bases fit TRBD1. The CDR3 totals 14 residues. The germline V gene encodes CDR1 MNHEY and CDR2 SVGAGI. The trim removed 6 bases at V and 5 bases at J, leaving 7 bases unmatched. CDR3 region: CASSRGQGIYGYTF. The CDR3 nucleotides are TGTGCCAGCAGCCGAGGACAGGGGATTTATGGCTACACCTTC.

This clonotype showed up many times. The chain carries TRBV28 and TRBJ2-7; 8 bases are a match to TRBD1. With V trimmed by 8 bases and J by 6 bases, 6 bases remained unmatched. CDR3 length equals 12 residues. Germline values: CDR1 MDHEN, CDR2 SYDVKM. The CDR3 loop is CASGTGNIEQYF. The CDR3 DNA is TGTGCCAGCGGGACAGGTAATATCGAGCAGTACTTC. Together with reference TRBV28 and TRBJ2-7, the CDR3 gives the full variable domain: DVKVTQSSRYLVKRTGEKVFLECVQDMDHENMFWYRQDPGLGLRLIYFSYDVKMKEKGDIPEGYSVSREKKERFSLILESASTNQTSMYLCASGTGNIEQYFGPGTRLTVT.

This clonotype was observed many times. V and J are TRBV7-3 and TRBJ1-5; TRBD1 aligns across 9 bases. The junction had 8 bases not matched to a gene; V was cut back by 1 base and J by 4 bases. Germline values: CDR1 SGHTA, CDR2 FQGTGA. The CDR3 contains 17 residues. CDR3 bases: TGTGCCAGCAGCTTAATTTGGGACAGGGCTACAAATCAGCCCCAGCATTTT. Translation: CASSLIWDRATNQPQHF. The whole variable domain, filled in from reference TRBV7-3 and TRBJ1-5, reads GAGVSQTPSNKVTEKGKYVELRCDPISGHTALYWYRQSLGQGPEFLIYFQGTGAADDSGLPNDRFFAVRPEGSVSTLKIQRTERGDSAVYLCASSLIWDRATNQPQHFGDGTRLSIL.

This clonotype came up many times. This chain connects TRBV29-1 to TRBJ2-5, with D possibly TRBD2 on 5 matching bases. CDR1 and CDR2 (germline): SQVTM, ANQGSEA. The CDR3 is 13 residues long. V shed 6 bases and J shed 7 bases, with 18 bases lying between them. CDR3 in amino acids: CSVAWEERGTQYF. The CDR3 DNA reads as TGCAGCGTAGCCTGGGAAGAACGGGGGACCCAGTACTTC. Combining the CDR3 with reference TRBV29-1 and TRBJ2-5 gives the whole variable domain SAVISQKPSRDICQRGTSLTIQCQVDSQVTMMFWYRQQPGQSLTLIATANQGSEATYESGFVIDKFPISRPNLTFSTLTVSNMSPEDSSIYLCSVAWEERGTQYFGPGTRLLVL.

This clonotype was picked up many times. The chain uses TRBV20-1 and TRBJ2-7; maybe TRBD2 (7 bases). Germline values: CDR1 DFQATT, CDR2 SNEGSKA (reference sequence). The CDR3 sequence is 13 residues long. V shed 5 bases and J shed 6 bases, with 17 bases lying between them. Here the CDR3 reads CSARSSGTPEQYF. CDR3 in DNA: TGCAGTGCTCGATCGAGCGGGACACCCGAGCAGTACTTC.

This clonotype was observed many times. The rearrangement links TRBV20-1 to TRBJ1-1, with 7 positions matching TRBD1. The CDR3 consists of 12 residues. The J segment lost 3 bases and the V segment lost 6 bases, leaving 4 bases of the junction unmatched. The germline CDR1 and CDR2 sequences are DFQATT and SNEGSKA (reference sequence). This chain's CDR3 is CSAWDSYTEAFF. CDR3 nucleotides: TGCAGTGCATGGGACAGTTACACTGAAGCTTTCTTT.

The CDR3 is CASRTWVGGVNTEAFF. The CDR3 DNA reads TGTGCCAGCAGGACGTGGGTCGGGGGGGTGAACACTGAAGCTTTCTTT. The rearrangement joins TRBV12-3 or TRBV12-4 to TRBJ1-1; a weak D match, TRBD1 (5 bases). The CDR3 is 16 residues long. V was cut by 6 bases and J by 0 bases, with 17 bases left in between.

In this sample, this clonotype turned up many times. The V and J genes are TRBV7-8 and TRBJ1-2; the D gene is possibly TRBD1 (5 bases). V lost 3 bases to trimming and J lost 4 bases, with 12 bases between them. This CDR3 has 14 amino acids. Germline CDR1 and CDR2: SGHVS and FQNEAQ. The CDR3 coding sequence is TGTGCCAGCAGCTTGGTGACAGACACCTATGGCTACACCTTC. Protein: CASSLVTDTYGYTF. Drawing the rest from reference TRBV7-8 and TRBJ1-2, the complete variable domain is GAGVSQSPRYKVAKRGQDVALRCDPISGHVSLFWYQQALGQGPEFLTYFQNEAQLDKSGLPSDRFFAERPEGSVSTLKIQRTQQEDSAVYLCASSLVTDTYGYTFGSGTRLTVV.

This chain uses TRBV19 with TRBJ2-4, with D uncertain. V was pared by 3 bases and J by 0 bases, with 15 bases between. This CDR3 has 17 residues. Germline CDR1 and CDR2: LNHDA and SQIVND (reference sequence). CDR3 protein: CASSIAWQLLAKNIQYF. DNA of the CDR3: TGTGCCAGTAGTATTGCGTGGCAGCTTCTAGCCAAAAACATTCAGTACTTC.

This clonotype was observed at least ten times. The chain combines TRBV13 with TRBJ2-5; 7 bases map to TRBD1. The length of the CDR3 is 15 residues. The V segment lost 2 bases and the J segment 4 bases; nucleotides outside the gene matches: 7. Germline CDR1 reads PRHDT; CDR2 reads FYEKMQ (reference sequence). CDR3 sequence: CASSLTQTGLETQYF. CDR3 sequence (DNA): TGTGCCAGCAGCTTAACCCAGACAGGGTTAGAGACCCAGTACTTC.

The chain couples TRBV20-1 to TRBJ2-3, with D perhaps TRBD1 or TRBD2 (5 bases each). Trimming took off 3 bases at V and 4 bases at J, with 14 bases between the two ends. Germline V gene data show CDR1 as DFQATT and CDR2 as SNEGSKA (reference sequence). The CDR3 runs to 14 residues. CDR3 nucleotides: TGCAGTGCTAGTACAGGCCTGGAGGCAGATACGCAGTATTTT. It encodes CSASTGLEADTQYF.

This clonotype was counted ten times or more. CDR3 DNA: TGTGCCAGCAGCCCTTCGGACAGAGACGAGCAGTACTTC. It codes for CASSPSDRDEQYF. The chain uses TRBV12-3 or TRBV12-4 and TRBJ2-7; possibly TRBD1 for D (6 bases). CDR3 length: 13 residues. The ends were cut back, 6 bases at V and 5 bases at J, with 14 bases in the middle.

In this sample, this clonotype turned up many times. The chain has TRBV28 and TRBJ2-7; 9 bases align to TRBD2. CDR3 length equals 13 residues. J gave up 7 bases and V 5 bases, and 6 bases lay outside the gene matches. In germline, CDR1 is MDHEN, CDR2 SYDVKM. CDR3 nucleotide sequence: TGTGCCAGCAGTACGCGGGAGGGCGAAGAGCAGTACTTC. It specifies CASSTREGEEQYF.

The chain is built from TRBV2 and TRBJ2-5, with TRBD1 as a possible D gene (6 bases). The V gene lost 6 bases and the J gene lost 1 base, with 18 bases spanning the gap. The CDR3 extends over 16 amino acids. CDR1 is SNHLY, CDR2 FYNNEI, per germline. The CDR3 nucleotides are TGTGCCAGCAGGGGGGCCCCAGCGTGGACCCAAGAGACCCAGTACTTC. This encodes CASRGAPAWTQETQYF.

This chain's CDR3 is CASSEGRAETQYF. CDR3 bases: TGTGCCAGCAGTGAAGGCAGGGCAGAGACCCAGTACTTC. The V and J genes are TRBV6-1 and TRBJ2-5; TRBD1 is a possible D gene (5 bases). CDR1 is MNHNS, CDR2 SASEGT, per germline. V lost 1 base, J lost 4 bases, and 7 bases lay in between. The CDR3 has 13 amino acids.

This chain joins TRBV7-2 and TRBJ2-2, with 7 nucleotides matching TRBD2. The junction had 4 bases not matched to a gene; V was cut back by 3 bases and J by 3 bases. The CDR3 is 15 amino acids. Per the germline V gene, CDR1 is SGHTA and CDR2 is FQGNSA. The CDR3 sequence: CASSFWEGDTGELFF. CDR3 nucleotide sequence: TGTGCCAGCAGCTTTTGGGAGGGAGACACCGGGGAGCTGTTTTTT.

This clonotype was seen ten or more times. The V and J genes are TRBV27 and TRBJ2-7; possibly TRBD1 for D (5 bases). CDR3 size: 12 residues. V lost 4 bases and J 7 bases, leaving 11 bases between the germline ends. Germline CDR1 reads MNHEY; CDR2 reads SMNVEV (reference sequence). Here the CDR3 reads CASSSYPGEQYF. CDR3 DNA: TGTGCCAGCAGTTCCTACCCAGGGGAGCAGTACTTC.

In its sample, this clonotype was seen many times. The chain carries TRBV30 and TRBJ1-6; no definite D call. This CDR3 region has 12 residues. V was trimmed by 4 bases and J by 7 bases, leaving 8 bases between them. The V gene's germline CDR1 is GTSNPN and CDR2 SVGIG (reference sequence). CDR3 region: CAWKQRNSPLHF. In DNA, the CDR3 is TGTGCCTGGAAACAGCGGAATTCACCCCTCCACTTT.

The chain couples TRBV5-1 to TRBJ2-7; D may be TRBD1 (6 bases). The CDR3 totals 14 residues. The ends were cut back, 4 bases at V and 2 bases at J, with 13 bases in the middle. Germline V gives CDR1 SGHRS, CDR2 YFSETQ. The CDR3 reads CASSVAGTPYEQYF. The CDR3 DNA sequence: TGCGCCAGCAGCGTGGCCGGGACACCCTACGAGCAGTACTTC.

In its sample, this clonotype was seen many times. This chain links TRBV6-5 with TRBJ1-3; D remains ambiguous. The CDR3 is made up of 14 amino acids. Per germline, CDR1 MNHEY and CDR2 SVGAGI. Trimming took 4 bases from V and 0 from J, leaving 7 bases between them. The CDR3 sequence is CASSSTFSGNTIYF. CDR3 coding DNA: TGTGCCAGCAGTTCCACCTTCTCTGGAAACACCATATATTTT.

The chain uses TRBV4-1 and TRBJ2-2; TRBD1 matches at 7 bases. The V gene's germline CDR1 is MGHRA and CDR2 YSYEKL. J gave up 1 base and V 5 bases, and 4 bases lay outside the gene matches. CDR3 length: 15 amino acids. CDR3 loop: CASSTRQGNTGELFF. The CDR3 DNA follows: TGCGCCAGCAGCACACGACAGGGGAACACCGGGGAGCTGTTTTTT.

This clonotype was observed at least ten times. The gene calls are TRBV6-2 or TRBV6-3 and TRBJ1-2, with TRBD1 as a possible D gene (5 bases). CDR3 size: 16 residues. From germline, CDR1 is MNHEY and CDR2 SVGEGT. V lost 8 bases, J lost 5 bases, and 24 bases lay in between. CDR3 sequence (DNA): TGTGCCAGCGGACCTCCACAGCTGGGACGGCCTTATGGCTACACCTTC. This codes for CASGPPQLGRPYGYTF.

This clonotype was recorded at least ten times. The chain recombines TRBV7-9 with TRBJ1-2; 9 bases are a match to TRBD1. Trimming took 5 bases from V and 8 from J; bases not matched to a gene: 12. The V gene's germline CDR1 is SEHNR and CDR2 FQNEAQ (reference sequence). There are 15 residues in the CDR3. CDR3: CASSPRQGVIFGYTF. CDR3 in DNA: TGTGCCAGCAGCCCTAGACAGGGGGTAATCTTCGGCTACACCTTC.